This T cell receptor (beta chain) is from a study of shared clonotypes between healthy human individuals. Naive CD8 cells comprised CD45RO-negative, CCR7-positively selected cells, excluding terminally differentiated effector memory CD45RA+ cells. Per the authors' pipeline: Sequence data from immunoSEQ were junction-only and lacked quality scores; consequently, filtering differed. Here immunoSEQ multiplex PCR was the method, and the copy in TCRdb shows in-frame clones only, minus some. The V and J calls and clone size are taken from that table; D and trimming were inferred from the DNA. The sample holds some 2,000,000 clones, about 95% seen once. This clone has a single count. The antigen remains unidentified. The study, taken as a whole, reports: Collection of samples was limited to blood; tissue repertoires likely differ. Rarefaction revealed incomplete sorted-subset sequencing despite large depth.

V lost 0 bases and J lost 1; bases outside the gene matches: 5. The V gene's germline CDR1 is SNHLY and CDR2 FYNNEI. The CDR3 has 16 residues. The chain uses TRBV2 and TRBJ1-1; 7 bases are shared with TRBD1. The material sequenced was naive CD8+ T cells sorted from blood. This clonotype was sampled from a man younger than 35 in good health. CDR3 nucleotide sequence: TGTGCCAGCAGTGAAGCTTGGACAGGTGAGAACACTGAAGCTTTCTTT. This translates into CASSEAWTGENTEAFF.